A single sample gave rise to the 25 T cell receptor beta chains below, sequenced in a study of T cells in pancreatic ductal adenocarcinoma. Surgery without prior neoadjuvant therapy was the treatment of the selected pancreatic ductal adenocarcinoma patients. Clones were sequenced by immunoSEQ multiplex PCR, and TCRdb holds only the in-frame ones, with some missing. In the table there are around 2,500 clones, around 84% of which are singletons. The specimen sequenced was pancreatic tumor tissue. Receptor source: a human donor with pancreatic ductal adenocarcinoma.

This clone was counted a few times. The chain carries TRBV11-2 and TRBJ2-3; 9 bases map to TRBD2. Losses at the gene ends were 5 bases for V and 2 bases for J; bases not matched to a gene: 11. The CDR3 is 17 residues long. Germline CDR1 is SGHAT and CDR2 is FQNNGV. DNA for the CDR3: TGTGCCAGCAGCCCATCCTGGGCTAGCGGGGTCACAGATACGCAGTATTTT. This codes for CASSPSWASGVTDTQYF.

The V call is TRBV30, the J call TRBJ2-5; 13 bases map to TRBD2. Germline V gene lookup returns CDR1 GTSNPN and CDR2 SVGIG (reference sequence). This CDR3 spans 15 amino acids. J lost 2 bases, V lost 5 bases, and 5 bases had no gene match. CDR3 residues: CAWGMGLAGQETQYF. The CDR3 DNA follows: TGTGCCTGGGGCATGGGACTAGCGGGACAAGAGACCCAGTACTTC. Combining the CDR3 with reference TRBV30 and TRBJ2-5 gives the whole variable domain SQTIHQWPATLVQPVGSPLSLECTVEGTSNPNLYWYRQAAGRGLQLLFYSVGIGQISSEVPQNLSASRPQDRQFILSSKKLLLSDSGFYLCAWGMGLAGQETQYFGPGTRLLVL.

This chain connects TRBV27 to TRBJ1-2; 8 bases match TRBD1. The germline gives CDR1 MNHEY, CDR2 SMNVEV (reference sequence). J was trimmed by 8 bases and V by 6 bases; bases with no gene match: 11. There are 14 residues in the CDR3. This chain's CDR3 is CASSPGQGMSGYTF. CDR3 in DNA: TGTGCCAGCAGCCCTGGACAGGGTATGAGCGGCTACACCTTC.

This clone appeared once. The chain carries TRBV4-3 and TRBJ1-4; D is ambiguous. This CDR3 contains 16 residues. Germline V gene sequence: CDR1 LGHNA, CDR2 YSLEER. V lost 0 bases, J lost 0 bases, and 8 bases lay in between. CDR3 region: CASSQEVSATNEKLFF. The CDR3 DNA follows: TGCGCCAGCAGCCAAGAGGTCAGCGCAACTAATGAAAAACTGTTTTTT.

CDR3 amino acids: CASSFQGYEQYF. The CDR3 coding sequence is TGTGCCAGCAGTTTTCAGGGTTACGAGCAGTACTTC. The rearrangement links TRBV28 to TRBJ2-7; D perhaps matches TRBD1 (5 bases). The V end was cut by 3 bases, the J end by 4 bases, with 7 bases between. CDR1 and CDR2 (germline): MDHEN, SYDVKM. The CDR3 consists of 12 residues.

The chain's CDR3 is CASSVVPSEGASYNEQFF. CDR3 coding DNA: TGTGCCAGCAGCGTAGTACCGTCCGAGGGGGCCTCCTACAATGAGCAGTTCTTC. This chain connects TRBV9 to TRBJ2-1; the match to TRBD1 covers 7 bases. Trimming removed 0 bases from V and 0 bases from J; junction bases left unmatched: 9. The germline V gene encodes CDR1 SGDLS and CDR2 YYNGEE. This CDR3 has 18 amino acids.

This rearrangement joins TRBV29-1 to TRBJ2-3; no reliable D call. Looked up from germline, CDR1 is SQVTM and CDR2 is ANQGSEA. The CDR3 totals 11 residues. Trimming left V 2 bases short and J 6 bases short, with 6 bases between. CDR3 DNA sequence: TGCAGCGTTGAATACGGGGATACGCAGTATTTT. Translated, it gives CSVEYGDTQYF.

The chain uses TRBV5-1 and TRBJ2-7; tentatively, D is TRBD2 (6 bases). V was trimmed by 4 bases and J by 5 bases, leaving 19 bases between them. CDR1 is SGHRS, CDR2 YFSETQ, per germline. This CDR3 has 15 amino acids. The CDR3 DNA reads TGCGCCAGCAGCGCGGGACGGTCCCACGGCGACGAGCAGTACTTC. Translation: CASSAGRSHGDEQYF.

This chain connects TRBV7-3 to TRBJ2-1; 8 bases are shared with TRBD2. In germline, CDR1 is SGHTA, CDR2 FQGTGA. The CDR3 is 15 amino acids. After removal of 2 bases from V and 5 bases from J, the junction contained 5 bases not matched to a gene. CDR3 amino acids: CASSLRSGTDNEQFF. CDR3 nucleotides: TGTGCCAGCAGCTTACGTAGCGGGACCGACAATGAGCAGTTCTTC.

The genes are TRBV6-1 and TRBJ1-1; D possibly corresponds to TRBD1 (6 bases). Trimming removed 11 bases at V and 8 bases at J, with 15 bases between. There are 11 residues in the CDR3. Germline loops: CDR1 MNHNS, CDR2 SASEGT. In DNA form, the CDR3 reads TGTGCCGCCGCCGGGGGGGCCGAAGCTTTCTTT. Its protein is CAAAGGAEAFF.

The chain recombines TRBV28 with TRBJ1-3, with 9 bases fitting TRBD1. Germline CDR1 and CDR2: MDHEN and SYDVKM. V trimming: 2 bases; J trimming: 8 bases; junction bases outside the gene matches: 1. The CDR3 extends over 13 amino acids. CDR3 in DNA: TGTGCCAGCAGTTTAGACAGGGGGGACACCATATATTTT. This translates into CASSLDRGDTIYF.

The gene calls are TRBV2 and TRBJ1-1; a weak D match, TRBD1 (5 bases). Trimming took off 7 bases at V and 4 bases at J, with 7 bases between the two ends. This CDR3 region has 11 residues. Germline loops: CDR1 SNHLY, CDR2 FYNNEI. The CDR3 loop reads CASKGATEAFF. CDR3 coding DNA: TGTGCCAGCAAAGGGGCCACTGAAGCTTTCTTT. The full variable domain, in which reference TRBV2 and TRBJ1-1 provide the parts outside the CDR3, is EPEVTQTPSHQVTQMGQEVILRCVPISNHLYFYWYRQILGQKVEFLVSFYNNEISEKSEIFDDQFSVERPDGSNFTLKIRSTKLEDSAMYFCASKGATEAFFGQGTRLTVV.

This clone qualifies as large (0.1 to 1%). As DNA, the CDR3 is TGCGCCAGCAGCCAAGGGCGCGACAGGGGATATTCAGAGACCCAGTACTTC. Protein product: CASSQGRDRGYSETQYF. The chain carries TRBV4-3 and TRBJ2-5, with 8 bases that match TRBD1. The CDR3 is 17 amino acids. The germline V gene encodes CDR1 LGHNA and CDR2 YSLEER. J lost 4 bases, V lost 1 base, and 11 bases had no gene match.

The chain carries TRBV7-8 and TRBJ2-1; D unresolved. Trimming stripped 0 bases from V and 7 bases from J, with 4 bases between. CDR3 size: 12 residues. CDR1 is SGHVS, CDR2 FQNEAQ, per germline. The chain's CDR3 is CASSLASNEQFF. The CDR3 nucleotides are TGTGCCAGCAGCTTAGCCAGTAATGAGCAGTTCTTC.

The rearrangement links TRBV6-5 to TRBJ2-3; D ambiguous. Trimming shortened V by 6 bases and J by 6 bases, and 13 bases separated the two germline ends. The CDR3 extends over 13 amino acids. Germline loops: CDR1 MNHEY, CDR2 SVGAGI. Written as DNA, the CDR3 is TGTGCCAGCAGATTGAACCACTGGGATACGCAGTATTTT. This gives the protein CASRLNHWDTQYF.

V and J are TRBV29-1 and TRBJ1-1; no clear D gene. Trimming removed 2 bases at V and 2 bases at J, with 21 bases between. Germline values: CDR1 SQVTM, CDR2 ANQGSEA. The CDR3 extends over 17 amino acids. CDR3 in DNA: TGCAGCGTTGAAAAACCGAGTCGGGGTTCATTTAACACTGAAGCTTTCTTT. Translating gives CSVEKPSRGSFNTEAFF. The entire variable domain, with the rest obtained from reference TRBV29-1 and TRBJ1-1, is as follows: SAVISQKPSRDICQRGTSLTIQCQVDSQVTMMFWYRQQPGQSLTLIATANQGSEATYESGFVIDKFPISRPNLTFSTLTVSNMSPEDSSIYLCSVEKPSRGSFNTEAFFGQGTRLTVV.

V and J are TRBV2 and TRBJ2-5; possibly TRBD2 for D (7 bases). The CDR3 extends over 16 amino acids. Deletions cut 3 bases from V and 5 bases from J, with 19 bases between. Germline V lookup: CDR1 SNHLY, CDR2 FYNNEI. CDR3 sequence reads: CASSDIGGPSEETQYF. In DNA form, the CDR3 reads TGTGCCAGCAGTGACATCGGGGGGCCTAGCGAGGAGACCCAGTACTTC.

This clone appeared a few times. Distinct nucleotide sequences in the sample also encode this CDR3. The rearrangement links TRBV2 to TRBJ2-5, with D perhaps TRBD1 (5 bases). The CDR3 is made up of 13 amino acids. V was trimmed by 7 bases and J by 4 bases, leaving 13 bases between them. CDR1 and CDR2 (germline): SNHLY, FYNNEI. CDR3 sequence (DNA): TGTGCCAGCACCGGTGGCAGGGTAGAGACCCAGTACTTC. Residues: CASTGGRVETQYF.

The V gene is TRBV29-1, the J gene TRBJ1-1; a possible D gene is TRBD1 (6 bases). Trimming cost V 1 base and J 5 bases, with 8 bases left between them. Germline CDR1 and CDR2: SQVTM and ANQGSEA. The CDR3 runs to 12 residues. In DNA, the CDR3 is TGCAGCGTTGAAGGACAGGCAACTGAAGCTTTCTTT. This gives the protein CSVEGQATEAFF.

The sample holds a few counts of this clone. The chain links TRBV7-8 to TRBJ2-7; no reliable D call. The CDR3 length is 15 residues. Germline assignment: CDR1 SGHVS and CDR2 FQNEAQ. Trimming removed 3 bases from V and 0 bases from J, with 12 bases in between. Here the CDR3 reads CASSLAGISSYEQYF. The CDR3 region has the DNA TGTGCCAGCAGCTTGGCTGGTATAAGCTCCTACGAGCAGTACTTC.

The chain recombines TRBV11-1 with TRBJ2-1; 9 bases fit TRBD1. This CDR3 region has 13 residues. V gave up 3 bases and J gave up 8 bases; unmatched junction bases: 2. Germline V lookup: CDR1 SGHAT, CDR2 FQDESV (reference sequence). CDR3 loop: CASSFRTGDEQFF. The CDR3 DNA sequence: TGTGCCAGCAGCTTCCGGACAGGGGATGAGCAGTTCTTC.

This chain connects TRBV12-5 to TRBJ2-2; D perhaps matches TRBD2 (5 bases). Germline assignment: CDR1 LGHNT and CDR2 FRNRAP. Trimming pared 3 bases from V and 3 bases from J, leaving 14 bases between. The length of the CDR3 is 16 residues. CDR3 nucleotides: TGTGCTAGTGGTTTTGATGTGAGGGTGGACACCGGGGAGCTGTTTTTT. Encoded protein: CASGFDVRVDTGELFF.

The chain uses TRBV7-9 and TRBJ2-7; perhaps TRBD1 as D (5 bases). The ends were cut back, 1 base at V and 5 bases at J, with 6 bases in the middle. CDR3 length: 12 residues. Germline lookup yields CDR1 SEHNR and CDR2 FQNEAQ (reference sequence). CDR3 loop: CASSLGGHEQYF. CDR3 nucleotide sequence: TGTGCCAGCAGCTTAGGGGGCCACGAGCAGTACTTC.

This chain connects TRBV7-2 to TRBJ2-5; D perhaps matches TRBD2 (5 bases). The CDR3 sequence is 12 residues long. V was trimmed by 5 bases and J by 5 bases, leaving 9 bases between them. CDR1 and CDR2 (germline): SGHTA, FQGNSA. The CDR3 region has the DNA TGTGCCAGCAGCCCCCAGCGGGAGACCCAGTACTTC. Protein: CASSPQRETQYF. Drawing the rest from reference TRBV7-2 and TRBJ2-5, the complete variable domain is GAGVSQSPSNKVTEKGKDVELRCDPISGHTALYWYRQSLGQGLEFLIYFQGNSAPDKSGLPSDRFSAERTGGSVSTLTIQRTQQEDSAVYLCASSPQRETQYFGPGTRLLVL.

This CDR3 reads CSASTPAEQYF. The CDR3 DNA sequence: TGCAGTGCTAGCACCCCCGCGGAGCAGTACTTC. The chain is built from TRBV20-1 and TRBJ2-7; no reliable D call. V lost 3 bases and J 7 bases, leaving 10 bases between the germline ends. The V gene's germline CDR1 is DFQATT and CDR2 SNEGSKA (reference sequence). The length of the CDR3 is 11 residues.